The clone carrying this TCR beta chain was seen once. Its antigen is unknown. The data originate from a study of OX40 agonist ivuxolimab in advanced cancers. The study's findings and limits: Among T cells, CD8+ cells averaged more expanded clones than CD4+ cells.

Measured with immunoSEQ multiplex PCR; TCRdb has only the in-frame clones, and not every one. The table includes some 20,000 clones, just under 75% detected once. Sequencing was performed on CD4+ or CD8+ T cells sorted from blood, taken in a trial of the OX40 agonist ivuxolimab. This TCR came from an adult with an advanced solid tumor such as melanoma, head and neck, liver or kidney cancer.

In nucleotides, the CDR3 is TGTGCCAGCAGCCCGCGGGACAGGATGGGCAATGAGCAGTTCTTC. This gives the protein CASSPRDRMGNEQFF. The chain has TRBV7-9 and TRBJ2-1; 8 positions match TRBD1. With 5 bases clipped from V and 6 bases from J, the junction kept 9 bases outside the gene matches. Germline V gives CDR1 SEHNR, CDR2 FQNEAQ (reference sequence). This CDR3 has 15 residues.